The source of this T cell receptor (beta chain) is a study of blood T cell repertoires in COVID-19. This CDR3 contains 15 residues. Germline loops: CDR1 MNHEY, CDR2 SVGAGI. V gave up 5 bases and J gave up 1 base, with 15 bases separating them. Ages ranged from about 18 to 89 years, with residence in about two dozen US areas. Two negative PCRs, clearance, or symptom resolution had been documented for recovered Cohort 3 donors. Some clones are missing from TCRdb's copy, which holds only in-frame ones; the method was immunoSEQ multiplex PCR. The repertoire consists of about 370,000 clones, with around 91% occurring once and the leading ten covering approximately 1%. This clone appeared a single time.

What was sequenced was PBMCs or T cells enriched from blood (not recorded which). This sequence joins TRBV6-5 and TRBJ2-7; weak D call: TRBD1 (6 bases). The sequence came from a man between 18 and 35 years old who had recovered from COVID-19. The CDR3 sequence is CASSLTGRISYEQYF. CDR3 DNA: TGTGCCAGCAGTCTTACAGGGAGAATTTCCTACGAGCAGTACTTC.